A selection of T cell receptor beta chains follows, all from one sample in a study of human thymus T cells. Sequenced by immunoSEQ multiplex PCR; TCRdb stores in-frame clones only, minus some. The sample yields 60,000 to 75,000 clones, roughly 95% seen once. The sample comprised thymus tissue. These receptors originate from a girl less than two years old with a congenital heart defect but otherwise immunologically healthy. The CDR3 runs from the conserved cysteine through the conserved F or W. The D gene is left open where the match is weak. Expanded clones are given a class, and other clones once, few, many or no size at all.

j_call d_call clone_size v_call cdr3_nt cdr3_aa
TRBJ1-2 NA NA TRBV5-1 TGCGCCAGTCTCAATCACTTTGGGGGCTACACCTTC CASLNHFGGYTF
TRBJ2-7 TRBD1 few TRBV2 TGTGCCAGCAGAGTGACAGGGAACTCCTCCTACGAGCAGTACTTC CASRVTGNSSYEQYF
TRBJ2-1 NA NA TRBV5-1 TGCGCCAGCAGCTTGGCGGCAGAGGACAATGAGCAGTTCTTC CASSLAAEDNEQFF
TRBJ2-7 NA NA TRBV11-2 TGTGCCAGCACCATCCGGGAGAACGAGCAGTACTTC CASTIRENEQYF
TRBJ2-7 NA NA TRBV30 TGTGCCTGGGTGGGTAGGAGGGCCTACGAGCAGTACTTC CAWVGRRAYEQYF
TRBJ1-1 NA NA TRBV19 TGTGCCAGTAGATCCAAGACAGGCGGAAACACTGAAGCTTTCTTT CASRSKTGGNTEAFF
TRBJ2-1 NA NA TRBV2 TGTGCCAGCGCCTTCGTAGGGAATGAGCAGTTCTTC CASAFVGNEQFF
TRBJ2-7 NA NA TRBV11-2 TGTGCCAGCACCTTCGGAAGAGCCTCCGACAGGTTCTCCTACGAGCAGTACTTC CASTFGRASDRFSYEQYF
TRBJ2-4 NA NA TRBV2 TGTGCCAGCAGCGTAGTATTTTTGCACCCGAACGGGAACATTCAGTACTTC CASSVVFLHPNGNIQYF
TRBJ1-2 NA NA TRBV30 TGTGCCTGGAGCGCATCGCAACGGACAGCCGGGCTAGTGGGGCTTAACTATGGCTACACCTTC CAWSASQRTAGLVGLNYGYTF
TRBJ1-5 NA NA TRBV4-1 TGCGCCAGCAGCCGAGGGATGGGGGAAGGTCAGCCCCAGCATTTT CASSRGMGEGQPQHF
TRBJ2-7 NA NA TRBV15 TGTGCCACCAGCAGAGGTGGCGGCCCCTACGAGCAGTACTTC CATSRGGGPYEQYF
TRBJ2-2 TRBD2 NA TRBV11-3 TGTGCCAGCAGCTTAGTATCGGGGGGCACCGGGGAGCTGTTTTTT CASSLVSGGTGELFF
TRBJ1-3 TRBD1 NA TRBV4-2 TGTGCCAGCAGCCACGGACAGGGGGACACCATATATTTT CASSHGQGDTIYF
TRBJ2-3 TRBD1 NA TRBV5-6 TGTGCCAGCAGCTTGGTCGACAGGGGGCAAGATACGCAGTATTTT CASSLVDRGQDTQYF
TRBJ1-6 NA NA TRBV4-1 TGCGCCAGCAGCCAAGTCAGGCCAAGTTTCAGCTCACCCCTCCACTTT CASSQVRPSFSSPLHF
TRBJ1-4 NA NA TRBV27 TGTGCCAGCCTTATAGAGGGTAGGGAAGGTGAAAAACTGTTTTTT CASLIEGREGEKLFF
TRBJ1-1 NA few TRBV19 TGTGCCAGTAGTTCCGGGACAAAAAGAGAAGCTTTCTTT CASSSGTKREAFF
TRBJ1-2 NA NA TRBV19 TGTGCCAGTAGTATGGGCCTTGTCGGGGTTGTACGGTATGGCTACACCTTC CASSMGLVGVVRYGYTF
TRBJ2-1 TRBD2 NA TRBV11-2 TGTGCCAGCAGCCCTAGCGGGCCCAACAATGAGCAGTTCTTC CASSPSGPNNEQFF
TRBJ2-6 NA NA TRBV15 TGTGCCACCAGCAGAGAGCTCAGAGACCCTGGGGCCAACGTCCTGACTTTC CATSRELRDPGANVLTF
TRBJ2-7 TRBD2 NA TRBV7-2 TGTGCCAGCAGCTTAGAGCGGCTAGCGGGAGGGCCTTCCGTGGACGAGCAGTACTTC CASSLERLAGGPSVDEQYF
TRBJ1-2 NA NA TRBV4-1 TGCGCCAGCAGCTACTTCAGGGGTAACTATGGCTACACCTTC CASSYFRGNYGYTF
TRBJ2-7 TRBD1 NA TRBV27 TGTGCCAGCAGTTCGAGGACAGGGAAATCCTACGAGCAGTACTTC CASSSRTGKSYEQYF
TRBJ2-3 NA NA TRBV23-1 TGCGCCAGCAGTCAACGAGGGGGGTATAGTTCCTCCACAGATACGCAGTATTTT CASSQRGGYSSSTDTQYF
TRBJ1-2 NA NA TRBV4-1 TGCGCCAGCAGACCTCACGGCGGGCGCGCATTGATCTATGGCTACACCTTC CASRPHGGRALIYGYTF
TRBJ1-2 TRBD1 NA TRBV27 TGTGCCAGCAGTCCCTGGACAGGAACTAACTATGGCTACACCTTC CASSPWTGTNYGYTF
TRBJ1-5 NA NA TRBV27 TGTGCCAGCAGTGACACGATAGTGGGTCAGCCCCAGCATTTT CASSDTIVGQPQHF
TRBJ2-7 NA NA TRBV7-2 TGTGCCAGCAGCTTAGGACCGGGACAAGTCTACGAGCAGTACTTC CASSLGPGQVYEQYF
TRBJ2-5 NA NA TRBV11-1 TGTGCCAGCAGCGCCCAAGAGACCCAGTACTTC CASSAQETQYF
TRBJ1-4 NA once TRBV19 TGTGCCAGTAGTTTCCGCGTCGGGGGAGGGAGCGAAAAACTGTTTTTT CASSFRVGGGSEKLFF
TRBJ2-3 TRBD2 NA TRBV5-1 TGCGCCAGCAGACCCGGGACTAGTGACGGCACAGATACGCAGTATTTT CASRPGTSDGTDTQYF
TRBJ1-2 NA NA TRBV27 TGTGCCAGCAGCCCGGGCCTCCCAAGGACGGGACACAACCTGGAGAGCTATGGCTACACCTTC CASSPGLPRTGHNLESYGYTF
TRBJ2-7 TRBD2 NA TRBV7-9 TGTGCCAGCAGCTTTCAGGCGGGAGGGCGGACCTACGAGCAGTACTTC CASSFQAGGRTYEQYF
TRBJ2-7 TRBD1 NA TRBV9 TGTGCCAGCAGCGTAGGACAGGGGGTGATCTACGAGCAGTACTTC CASSVGQGVIYEQYF
TRBJ2-1 NA NA TRBV4-1 TGCGCCAGCAGCCAAGGTAGGCCCACCGAGCAGTTCTTC CASSQGRPTEQFF
TRBJ2-7 TRBD1 once TRBV7-9 TGTGCCAGCAGCTCCAGGGGACAGGGGAGGTACGAGCAGTACTTC CASSSRGQGRYEQYF
TRBJ2-7 NA NA TRBV30 TGTGCCTGGAGCCCAATCACATTAACAGGGATGTATAATCTAGACTACGAGCAGTACTTC CAWSPITLTGMYNLDYEQYF
TRBJ2-7 NA NA TRBV6-5 TGTGCCAGCAGTTACTCTAAATGGTGGACATCCTACGAGCAGTACTTC CASSYSKWWTSYEQYF
TRBJ2-4 NA once TRBV14 TGTGCCAGCAGCCATGGGGAAGCCAAAAACATTCAGTACTTC CASSHGEAKNIQYF
TRBJ1-2 NA NA TRBV2 TGTGCCAGCAGTGAAAGGAGGGGCGTACCCCCTGGCTACACCTTC CASSERRGVPPGYTF
TRBJ1-1 NA few TRBV16 TGTGCCAGCAGCCAATCGGCGGTGAACACTGAAGCTTTCTTT CASSQSAVNTEAFF
TRBJ1-5 NA NA TRBV19 TGTGCCAGTAGACACCACAATCAGCCCCAGCATTTT CASRHHNQPQHF
TRBJ1-3 NA NA TRBV12-5 TGTGCTAGTGGCCCCGGGGGGGTAAGCTCTGGAAACACCATATATTTT CASGPGGVSSGNTIYF
TRBJ1-2 NA NA TRBV28 TGTGCCAGCAGTTTTAAGCCGGGAGGCTACACCTTC CASSFKPGGYTF
TRBJ2-7 TRBD1 NA TRBV10-3 TGTGCCATCAGTAAAGTCGAAAGGACAGGGGGTTTCGAGCAGTACTTC CAISKVERTGGFEQYF
TRBJ2-7 TRBD1 NA TRBV4-3 TGCGCCAGCAGCCAAGTAAGGTCCCGGGACAGGGGTGACGAGCAGTACTTC CASSQVRSRDRGDEQYF
TRBJ2-7 NA NA TRBV5-6 TGTGCCAGCAGCTTCCGAGGGGCCACCCTCCTGGAGCAGTACTTC CASSFRGATLLEQYF
TRBJ1-1 NA NA TRBV7-6 TGTGCCAGCAGCTTAGGCTCCGGAGAGGTACTTCGTGGCGCTGAAGCTTTCTTT CASSLGSGEVLRGAEAFF
TRBJ1-5 NA NA TRBV21-1 TGTGCCAGCAGCTCCGACCACCGGGACAGGGCCGAGGGTAGCAATCAGCCCCAGCATTTT CASSSDHRDRAEGSNQPQHF
TRBJ2-7 NA NA TRBV7-9 TGTGCCAGCAGCTTAGCAGGGCCCTACGAGCAGTACTTC CASSLAGPYEQYF
TRBJ2-5 TRBD2 NA TRBV5-1 TGCGCCAGCAGCTTGAATAGCGGGGGACAAGAGACCCAGTACTTC CASSLNSGGQETQYF
TRBJ2-7 NA NA TRBV2 TGTGCCAGCACCCGACGCGGGGAGCCCTACGAGCAGTACTTC CASTRRGEPYEQYF
TRBJ2-6 NA NA TRBV14 TGTGCCAGCAGCTCTAACACCAACGTCCTGACTTTC CASSSNTNVLTF
TRBJ2-7 NA NA TRBV6-1 TGTGCCAGCAGTGAAAAAGGGACTCCCCACCACGAGCAGTACTTC CASSEKGTPHHEQYF
TRBJ1-5 NA NA TRBV27 TGTGCCAGCAGTTCCGGGGGTCAGCCCCAGCATTTT CASSSGGQPQHF
TRBJ1-1 NA NA TRBV28 TGTGCCAGCAGTTGTAGGACCAAAATCGAGAGGACTGAAGCTTTCTTT CASSCRTKIERTEAFF